This entry lists 2 T cell receptor beta chains sequenced from one sample in a study of T cell repertoires in cytomegalovirus infection. One entry per CDR3 protein results from TCRdb running MiXCR on the reads. Here the sample spans hundreds of thousands of distinct CDR3 sequences, approximately 25% being singletons. Sequences were obtained from CD8+ T cells from PBMCs. These receptors originate from a human donor in good health (CMV status not recorded). Some clones in this sample may be carry-over from other donors' samples.

The chain has TRBV4-1 and TRBJ2-1; tentatively, D is TRBD2 (5 bases). The CDR3 has 13 amino acids. Trimming cost V 11 bases and J 2 bases, with 13 bases left between them. Germline V gives CDR1 MGHRA, CDR2 YSYEKL. CDR3 DNA: TGCGCCGGCGGACTGAGCACCTACAATGAGCAGTTCTTC. This codes for CAGGLSTYNEQFF.

This chain uses TRBV7-2 with TRBJ2-3, with D perhaps assigned TRBD1 or TRBD2 (6 bases each). The germline V gene encodes CDR1 SGHTA and CDR2 FQGNSA. The CDR3 has 17 residues. The V and J ends lost 2 bases and 1 base respectively, with 16 bases between them. CDR3 nucleotide sequence: TGTGCCAGCAGCTTATACGGCTCGGGGGCCGGCACAGATACGCAGTATTTT. It encodes CASSLYGSGAGTDTQYF.